Described below is a single TCR beta chain sequence and its context. The sample belongs to a study of control samples from healthy donors and cancer patients. Profiled with immunoSEQ multiplex PCR; TCRdb holds only in-frame clones, not every one. This repertoire shows fewer than 150,000 clones, 75% to 95% found once; its top ten account for 2% to 2.5%. There are 16 residues in the CDR3. The ends lost 1 base at V and 4 bases at J; junction bases unmatched: 1. Looked up from germline, CDR1 is LGHDT and CDR2 is YNNKEL (reference sequence). The chain is built from TRBV3-1 (or the pseudogene TRBV3-2) and TRBJ2-3, with 14 bases fitting TRBD2. This receptor was identified in a man aged 18 to 35 in good health. What was sequenced was blood. The CDR3 is CASSQGLAGGPDTQYF. CDR3 DNA: TGTGCCAGCAGCCAAGGACTAGCGGGGGGGCCAGATACGCAGTATTTT.